The clone carrying this T cell receptor beta chain was detected a few times. Its cognate antigen is unknown. TCRbeta library preparation incorporated unique molecular identifiers. TCRdb fed the PCR reads into MiXCR, producing one record per CDR3 protein. In the table there are approximately 980,000 distinct CDR3 sequences, 25% to 35% of which are singletons. This entry is derived from a study of T-cell reconstitution after alpha-beta-depleted transplantation in children. V was clipped by 6 bases and J by 3 bases, with 21 bases between them. Germline V gives CDR1 MNHEY, CDR2 SMNVEV (reference sequence). The CDR3 totals 16 residues. Findings of the study overall: Day-60 TCRbeta diversity that was high in some patients was derived from surviving recipient T cells and thymic progenitors.

The V call is TRBV27, the J call TRBJ2-7; TRBD2 is a possible D gene (6 bases). The sequence was collected from a boy younger than two who had a stem cell transplant for SCID, so the T cells may come from the graft donor. The starting material was PBMCs, mostly from graft donor cells, obtained 360 days after TCRalphabeta/CD19-depleted stem cell transplant. The CDR3 DNA sequence: TGTGCCAGCAGCAACAACCCCCGGGACTTGTACTACGAGCAGTACTTC. It specifies CASSNNPRDLYYEQYF.